These T cell receptor beta chains were read from a single sample in a study of early T cells in non-severe SARS-CoV-2 infection. TCRdb passed the 5' RACE reads through MiXCR, listing each CDR3 protein once. The sample carries around 26,000 distinct CDR3 sequences, roughly 4.4% recorded once. The sequenced sample consisted of whole blood. Every receptor here comes from an adult who was a healthcare worker with PCR-confirmed SARS-CoV-2 infection or an uninfected control (not recorded which). CDR3s include the opening cysteine and the closing phenylalanine or tryptophan. Each record gives: J gene, clone size, V gene, D gene, CDR3 protein, CDR3 DNA. D genes are given only for firm matches. Expanded clones get a size class; other rows say once, few or many, or leave the size out.

J: TRBJ2-1; size: many; V: TRBV19; D: TRBD2; CDR3: CASRLAGGVNNEQFF; DNA: TGTGCCAGTAGACTAGCGGGAGGGGTCAACAATGAGCAGTTCTTC
J: TRBJ1-5; size: many; V: TRBV24-1; D: -; CDR3: CATSDPQGFNQPQHF; DNA: TGTGCCACCAGTGACCCCCAGGGGTTCAATCAGCCCCAGCATTTT
J: TRBJ2-4; size: many; V: TRBV20-1; D: TRBD1; CDR3: CSAFGQGDRKNIQYF; DNA: TGCAGTGCCTTCGGACAGGGTGACCGTAAAAACATTCAGTACTTC
J: TRBJ2-1; size: -; V: TRBV7-3; D: -; CDR3: CASSSSRYNEQFF; DNA: TGTGCCAGCAGCTCCTCCCGATACAATGAGCAGTTCTTC
J: TRBJ2-6; size: -; V: TRBV7-2; D: -; CDR3: CASSSQGGGANVLTF; DNA: TGTGCCAGCAGCTCCCAGGGAGGTGGGGCCAACGTCCTGACTTTC
J: TRBJ2-1; size: few; V: TRBV6-4; D: -; CDR3: CASSEGDYNEQFF; DNA: TGTGCCAGCAGTGAAGGGGACTACAATGAGCAGTTCTTC
J: TRBJ2-7; size: many; V: TRBV11-1; D: TRBD2; CDR3: CASSSAPRGSSYEQYF; DNA: TGTGCCAGCAGCTCTGCCCCACGCGGGAGCTCCTACGAGCAGTACTTC
J: TRBJ2-1; size: many; V: TRBV18; D: -; CDR3: CASSRRGPDEQFF; DNA: TGTGCCAGCTCACGTCGAGGGCCCGATGAGCAGTTCTTC
J: TRBJ2-4; size: many; V: TRBV29-1; D: -; CDR3: CSAKQGHIQYF; DNA: TGCAGCGCAAAACAAGGGCACATTCAGTACTTC
J: TRBJ1-5; size: -; V: TRBV6-2/TRBV6-3; D: -; CDR3: CASKSQGGNQPQHF; DNA: TGTGCCAGCAAATCACAGGGAGGGAATCAGCCCCAGCATTTT